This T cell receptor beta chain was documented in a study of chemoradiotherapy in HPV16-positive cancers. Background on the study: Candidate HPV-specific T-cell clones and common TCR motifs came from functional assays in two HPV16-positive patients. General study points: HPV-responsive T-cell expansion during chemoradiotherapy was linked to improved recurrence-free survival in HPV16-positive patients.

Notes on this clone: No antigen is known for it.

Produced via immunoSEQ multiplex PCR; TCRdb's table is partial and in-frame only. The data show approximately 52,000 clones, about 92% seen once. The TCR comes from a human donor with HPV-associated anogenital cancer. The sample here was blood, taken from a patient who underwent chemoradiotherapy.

The CDR3 sequence is CASSLQGQGAYEQYF. CDR3 bases: TGTGCCAGCAGCTTACAGGGACAGGGGGCATACGAGCAGTACTTC. The V and J genes are TRBV7-2 and TRBJ2-7; TRBD1 matches 12 bases. J was trimmed by 4 bases and V by 2 bases; bases with no gene match: 3. The CDR3 spans 15 residues. CDR1 is SGHTA and CDR2 is FQGNSA in the germline V gene.